Shown below are 17 T cell receptor beta chains from a single sample sequenced in a study of early T cells in non-severe SARS-CoV-2 infection. TCRdb re-analysed the 5' RACE reads in MiXCR, keeping a single row per CDR3 protein. The sample holds about 59,000 distinct CDR3 sequences; roughly 13% are singletons and the top ten take almost 9.5%. The source material was whole blood, sampled at baseline. The receptors here all came from an adult who was a healthcare worker with PCR-confirmed SARS-CoV-2 infection or an uninfected control (not recorded which).

This clonotype came up many times. The chain has TRBV7-6 and TRBJ2-1, with 10 nucleotides matching TRBD1. Trimming at V came to 4 bases and at J to 5 bases, leaving 2 bases not matched to a gene. This CDR3 comprises 14 residues. CDR1 is SGHVS and CDR2 is FNYEAQ in the germline V gene. CDR3 in amino acids: CASSWGTGDNEQFF. The CDR3 DNA sequence: TGTGCCAGCAGCTGGGGGACAGGGGACAATGAGCAGTTCTTC.

This clonotype was recorded a few times. The chain uses TRBV6-2 or TRBV6-3 and TRBJ2-1, with D hard to call. V was trimmed by 7 bases and J by 0 bases, leaving 13 bases between them. The CDR3 consists of 15 residues. CDR1 is MNHEY and CDR2 is SVGEGT in the germline V gene. This CDR3 reads CASMSDLYSYNEQFF. The CDR3 bases are TGTGCCAGCATGTCTGACCTCTACTCCTACAATGAGCAGTTCTTC.

This clonotype was counted at least ten times. The CDR3 nucleotides are TGTGCCAGCAGCCGAGAAGGAGGGGAGCAGTACTTC. It translates to CASSREGGEQYF. The chain joins TRBV7-9 to TRBJ2-7; a weak D match, TRBD2 (6 bases). The V gene's germline CDR1 is SEHNR and CDR2 FQNEAQ (reference sequence). The CDR3 covers 12 residues. V lost 5 bases and J lost 7, with 12 bases in between.

This clonotype was counted between two and nine times. The rearrangement uses TRBV5-1 and TRBJ2-1, with D perhaps matching TRBD2 (6 bases). Germline values: CDR1 SGHRS, CDR2 YFSETQ. This CDR3 is 14 amino acids long. The V end was cut by 6 bases, the J end by 3 bases, with 13 bases between. The CDR3 spells CASKGGDFYNEQFF. The CDR3 region has the DNA TGCGCCAGCAAAGGAGGGGATTTCTACAATGAGCAGTTCTTC.

The rearrangement uses TRBV7-3 and TRBJ1-2; 8 bases agree with TRBD1. Germline loops: CDR1 SGHTA, CDR2 FQGTGA. V was pared by 4 bases and J by 3 bases, with 10 bases of the junction left unmatched. The CDR3 extends over 16 amino acids. The CDR3 region has the DNA TGTGCCAGCAGCTCACCCGGGACAGGCCCCTACTATGGCTACACCTTC. This translates into CASSSPGTGPYYGYTF.

The chain links TRBV2 to TRBJ1-6; D gene uncertain. V lost 7 bases to trimming and J lost 3 bases, with 7 bases between them. This CDR3 is 13 amino acids long. Germline V CDR1 and CDR2: SNHLY, FYNNEI. The CDR3 protein is CASNTDYNSPLHF. The CDR3 bases are TGTGCCAGCAATACTGACTATAATTCACCCCTCCACTTT. The whole variable domain, filled in from reference TRBV2 and TRBJ1-6, reads EPEVTQTPSHQVTQMGQEVILRCVPISNHLYFYWYRQILGQKVEFLVSFYNNEISEKSEIFDDQFSVERPDGSNFTLKIRSTKLEDSAMYFCASNTDYNSPLHFGNGTRLTVT.

This clonotype was seen many times. The chain joins TRBV6-2 or TRBV6-3 to TRBJ2-1; no definite D call. V shed 0 bases and J shed 5 bases, with 8 bases lying between them. Germline CDR1 reads MNHEY; CDR2 reads SVGEGT. CDR3 size: 14 residues. The CDR3 bases are TGTGCCAGCAGTTACTCAAGACTCAACAATGAGCAGTTCTTC. It encodes CASSYSRLNNEQFF.

This clonotype showed up just a few times. This chain connects TRBV18 to TRBJ2-3; D unclear. The CDR3 is 16 amino acids. CDR1 and CDR2 from the germline V gene are KGHSH and LQKENI. V was pared by 2 bases and J by 2 bases, with 14 bases between. In DNA, the CDR3 is TGTGCCAGCTCACCATCCCAACTTTCTCTCACAGATACGCAGTATTTT. Translated, it gives CASSPSQLSLTDTQYF.

The CDR3 protein is CASRENGRLDNEKLFF. The DNA for the CDR3 is TGTGCCAGCAGAGAGAACGGACGGCTTGATAATGAAAAACTGTTTTTT. This rearrangement joins TRBV6-2 or TRBV6-3 to TRBJ1-4; D call uncertain. The CDR3 loop spans 16 amino acids. Trimming removed 6 bases at V and 4 bases at J, with 18 bases between. Germline V gives CDR1 MNHEY, CDR2 SVGEGT.

This sequence joins TRBV20-1 and TRBJ1-2; 8 bases are a match to TRBD1. This CDR3 comprises 13 residues. Germline CDR1 reads DFQATT; CDR2 reads SNEGSKA (reference sequence). Trimming cost V 5 bases and J 3 bases; bases outside gene matches: 5. The CDR3 sequence: CSALDRGDYGYTF. The CDR3 DNA is TGCAGTGCTTTAGACAGGGGCGACTATGGCTACACCTTC.

This clonotype was recorded many times. This sequence joins TRBV19 and TRBJ1-2, with D hard to call. Per germline, CDR1 LNHDA and CDR2 SQIVND (reference sequence). The CDR3 has 12 amino acids. The V gene lost 4 bases and the J gene lost 8 bases, with 11 bases spanning the gap. CDR3: CASSTLTGGYTF. CDR3 coding DNA: TGTGCCAGTAGTACCCTAACGGGGGGCTACACCTTC.

This sequence joins TRBV6-2 or TRBV6-3 and TRBJ2-7; no reliable D call. The V gene's germline CDR1 is MNHEY and CDR2 SVGEGT. The CDR3 has 12 amino acids. V dropped 6 bases and J dropped 6 bases, with 12 bases sitting between them. CDR3 protein: CASSLRGTEQYF. The CDR3, as DNA: TGTGCCAGCAGCCTTCGAGGAACCGAGCAGTACTTC.

This clonotype was found many times. The chain carries TRBV12-3 or TRBV12-4 and TRBJ1-3; D remains unclear. The germline V and J ends were trimmed by 3 bases and 4 bases, with 7 bases remaining between them. CDR3 length: 13 amino acids. Here the CDR3 reads CASSFSGGNTIYF. CDR3 sequence (DNA): TGTGCCAGCAGTTTCTCTGGAGGAAACACCATATATTTT.

This clonotype was detected a few times. The chain is built from TRBV20-1 and TRBJ2-7; tentatively, D is TRBD2 (6 bases). Trimming removed 0 bases from V and 3 bases from J, with 12 bases in between. Germline V gene sequence: CDR1 DFQATT, CDR2 SNEGSKA (reference sequence). This CDR3 is 14 amino acids long. The CDR3 is CSARDQEGIYEQYF. In DNA, the CDR3 is TGCAGTGCTAGAGATCAGGAGGGGATCTACGAGCAGTACTTC.

V usage is TRBV24-1 and J usage is TRBJ2-5; no reliable D call. Trimming removed 3 bases at V and 3 bases at J, with 13 bases between. This CDR3 contains 15 residues. Germline V CDR1 and CDR2: KGHDR, SFDVKD. CDR3 DNA: TGTGCCACCAGTGATCCCGTTCCAGCCGAAGAGACCCAGTACTTC. Translation gives CATSDPVPAEETQYF.

Only a few counts were recorded for this clonotype. The chain recombines TRBV5-1 with TRBJ1-1; D unresolved. CDR1 is SGHRS, CDR2 YFSETQ, per germline. The CDR3 spans 14 residues. V was clipped by 5 bases and J by 0 bases, with 11 bases between them. The CDR3 loop is CASRQKVMNTEAFF. DNA of the CDR3: TGCGCCAGCAGGCAGAAAGTCATGAACACTGAAGCTTTCTTT.

This clonotype came up many times. This rearrangement joins TRBV7-9 to TRBJ1-2, with 9 bases fitting TRBD1. The CDR3 is 15 amino acids. The V segment lost 5 bases and the J segment 0 bases; nucleotides outside the gene matches: 4. Germline values: CDR1 SEHNR, CDR2 FQNEAQ (reference sequence). The CDR3 region has the DNA TGTGCCAGCAGCCCGCGACAGGGGGCTAACTATGGCTACACCTTC. Translated, it gives CASSPRQGANYGYTF.